The 24 T cell receptor beta chains in this list originate from one sample, sequenced in a study of T cell responses to AZD1222 COVID-19 vaccine. Assay used: immunoSEQ multiplex PCR; TCRdb lists only in-frame clones, some missing. The table records roughly 190,000 clones, roughly 90% of them present only once. Material: peripheral blood, obtained 28 days after the second AZD1222 dose. Receptors were obtained from an adult who received the AZD1222 COVID-19 vaccine.

This chain joins TRBV6-5 and TRBJ1-5; weak D call: TRBD1 (5 bases). Between the trimmed V and J ends, which lost 8 bases and 4 bases, there was a span of 9 bases. This CDR3 is built from 12 residues. Germline-derived CDR1 and CDR2 are MNHEY and SVGAGI. CDR3 bases: TGTGCCAGCGGGGGGGGGAATCAGCCCCAGCATTTT. Its translation is CASGGGNQPQHF.

The chain uses TRBV6-5 and TRBJ1-5; D may be TRBD1 (6 bases). This CDR3 is built from 14 residues. CDR1 and CDR2 (germline): MNHEY, SVGAGI. The V end lost 6 bases, the J end lost 6 bases, and 15 bases lay between the germline ends. The CDR3 DNA reads as TGTGCCAGCAGAGGGGGGGGAACGGGTCAGCCCCAGCATTTT. Translation: CASRGGGTGQPQHF.

This clone appeared a single time. The rearrangement links TRBV5-8 to TRBJ1-1; D is ambiguous. Looked up from germline, CDR1 is SGHTS and CDR2 is YDEGEE. The CDR3 is made up of 12 amino acids. V lost 4 bases, J lost 2 bases, and 6 bases lay in between. The CDR3 spells CASSPFNTEAFF. The CDR3 DNA reads as TGTGCCAGCAGCCCCTTTAACACTGAAGCTTTCTTT.

The chain joins TRBV10-3 to TRBJ2-1, with D hard to call. V was clipped by 6 bases and J by 0 bases, with 9 bases between them. Germline-derived CDR1 and CDR2 are ENHRY and SYGVKD. The CDR3 has 14 amino acids. The CDR3 DNA sequence: TGTGCCATCAGGCCGGGTAGCTCCTACAATGAGCAGTTCTTC. Its protein product is CAIRPGSSYNEQFF.

The V call is TRBV10-3, the J call TRBJ2-2, with 7 positions matching TRBD2. Germline V lookup: CDR1 ENHRY, CDR2 SYGVKD. Unmatched junction bases numbered 2, after V lost 0 bases and J lost 4 bases. The CDR3 consists of 15 residues. The CDR3 protein is CAISESAGVTGELFF. DNA of the CDR3: TGTGCCATCAGTGAGTCGGCGGGGGTCACCGGGGAGCTGTTTTTT.

The V and J genes are TRBV27 and TRBJ1-6; tentative D call: TRBD1 (6 bases). Germline values: CDR1 MNHEY, CDR2 SMNVEV (reference sequence). V lost 2 bases and J 4 bases, leaving 9 bases between the germline ends. There are 15 residues in the CDR3. CDR3 DNA sequence: TGTGCCAGCAGTTTAGGACAGAAGTATAATTCACCCCTCCACTTT. Translating gives CASSLGQKYNSPLHF.

This clone turned up a few times. The chain joins TRBV7-2 to TRBJ1-2; D is perhaps TRBD1 (5 bases). V was shortened by 5 bases and J by 8 bases, with 15 bases between the two germline ends. Looked up from germline, CDR1 is SGHTA and CDR2 is FQGNSA. The CDR3 has 13 residues. CDR3 protein: CASSDTARGGYTF. In DNA form, the CDR3 reads TGTGCCAGCAGCGATACGGCGAGGGGAGGCTACACCTTC.

V and J are TRBV6-5 and TRBJ2-7; TRBD1 might be the D (6 bases). V was clipped by 7 bases and J by 5 bases, with 18 bases between them. CDR1 and CDR2 from the germline V gene are MNHEY and SVGAGI. The CDR3 totals 14 residues. CDR3: CASTSLKGDHEQYF. CDR3 nucleotide sequence: TGTGCCAGCACCTCATTAAAGGGGGACCACGAGCAGTACTTC.

This clone was seen once. The chain employs TRBV20-1 and TRBJ1-5, with 10 bases identical to TRBD1. The germline gives CDR1 DFQATT, CDR2 SNEGSKA (reference sequence). The CDR3 covers 15 residues. V dropped 3 bases and J dropped 6; count of bases not matched to a gene: 8. The CDR3 bases are TGCAGTGCTAGTGAGCGGGACAGGGGCGGTCAGCCCCAGCATTTT. This codes for CSASERDRGGQPQHF.

The chain is built from TRBV6-4 and TRBJ2-7, with D possibly being TRBD1 or TRBD2 (5 bases each). This CDR3 has 15 amino acids. V shed 3 bases and J shed 0 bases, with 12 bases lying between them. From germline, CDR1 is MRHNA and CDR2 SNTAGT. CDR3: CASSEWGSNSYEQYF. In nucleotides, the CDR3 is TGTGCCAGCAGTGAATGGGGGTCCAACTCCTACGAGCAGTACTTC.

The chain is built from TRBV5-1 and TRBJ1-3; 8 bases match TRBD1. Unmatched junction bases numbered 12, after V lost 7 bases and J lost 0 bases. Looked up from germline, CDR1 is SGHRS and CDR2 is YFSETQ. The CDR3 has 17 residues. CDR3 loop: CASRPGTGLPSGNTIYF. DNA for the CDR3: TGCGCCAGCCGACCCGGGACAGGTTTACCCTCTGGAAACACCATATATTTT. The full variable domain, with the rest looked up from reference TRBV5-1 and TRBJ1-3, is KAGVTQTPRYLIKTRGQQVTLSCSPISGHRSVSWYQQTPGQGLQFLFEYFSETQRNKGNFPGRFSGRQFSNSRSEMNVSTLELGDSALYLCASRPGTGLPSGNTIYFGEGSWLTVV.

This chain uses TRBV11-2 with TRBJ1-1; the match to TRBD1 covers 9 bases. The CDR3 extends over 13 amino acids. Germline V gene data show CDR1 as SGHAT and CDR2 as FQNNGV. With V trimmed by 4 bases and J by 3 bases, 0 bases remained unmatched. This chain's CDR3 is CASSWDRDTEAFF. The CDR3 DNA is TGTGCCAGCAGCTGGGACAGGGACACTGAAGCTTTCTTT.

V and J are TRBV6-5 and TRBJ2-1; 9 bases match TRBD1. Germline-derived CDR1 and CDR2 are MNHEY and SVGAGI. Unmatched junction bases numbered 12, after V lost 10 bases and J lost 8 bases. The CDR3 is 14 amino acids. CDR3: CATVDRGGKDEQFF. The CDR3 coding sequence is TGTGCCACCGTAGACAGGGGGGGGAAGGATGAGCAGTTCTTC.

The chain has TRBV6-5 and TRBJ1-6, with 11 bases aligning to TRBD1. Germline V gene lookup returns CDR1 MNHEY and CDR2 SVGAGI. The CDR3 length is 15 residues. V shed 2 bases, J shed 10 bases, and the junction held 4 bases outside the gene matches. DNA for the CDR3: TGTGCCAGCAGTTACAGGGGACAGGGGGGATCACCCCTCCACTTT. This codes for CASSYRGQGGSPLHF.

V usage is TRBV5-1 and J usage is TRBJ1-5, with D possibly being TRBD1 (6 bases). V was pared by 2 bases and J by 5 bases, with 8 bases between. The CDR3 consists of 13 residues. Germline V gene lookup returns CDR1 SGHRS and CDR2 YFSETQ. The CDR3 loop reads CASSFTGYQPQHF. In DNA form, the CDR3 reads TGCGCCAGCAGCTTCACAGGGTATCAGCCCCAGCATTTT. Full variable domain (rest looked up from reference TRBV5-1 and TRBJ1-5): KAGVTQTPRYLIKTRGQQVTLSCSPISGHRSVSWYQQTPGQGLQFLFEYFSETQRNKGNFPGRFSGRQFSNSRSEMNVSTLELGDSALYLCASSFTGYQPQHFGDGTRLSIL.

This chain uses TRBV7-2 with TRBJ1-1; D perhaps matches TRBD1 (5 bases). The CDR3 covers 14 residues. The germline V and J ends were trimmed by 3 bases and 6 bases, with 14 bases remaining between them. Per germline, CDR1 SGHTA and CDR2 FQGNSA. CDR3 in amino acids: CASSFLGTYSEAFF. DNA of the CDR3: TGTGCCAGCAGCTTTTTAGGGACTTACTCTGAAGCTTTCTTT.

The chain recombines TRBV27 with TRBJ2-7; 12 nucleotides align to TRBD2. V lost 2 bases, J lost 2 bases, and 7 bases stayed unmatched. The CDR3 length is 17 residues. Germline CDR1 and CDR2: MNHEY and SMNVEV (reference sequence). The chain's CDR3 is CASSLPRLAGEPYEQYF. The DNA of the CDR3 is TGTGCCAGCAGTTTACCCAGACTAGCGGGGGAACCCTACGAGCAGTACTTC.

The V and J genes are TRBV6-5 and TRBJ1-1, with 11 bases lining up with TRBD1. The V gene end was trimmed by 5 bases and the J gene end by 6 bases; junction bases not matched to a gene: 8. The CDR3 extends over 15 amino acids. Germline values: CDR1 MNHEY, CDR2 SVGAGI. For the CDR3, the DNA is TGTGCCAGCAGTCGGGACAGGGGGATCGGGGCTGAAGCTTTCTTT. Translation gives CASSRDRGIGAEAFF.

The rearrangement uses TRBV4-2 and TRBJ2-1; TRBD2 agrees at 8 bases. This CDR3 spans 16 amino acids. In germline, CDR1 is LGHNA, CDR2 YNFKEQ. V lost 0 bases and J lost 3; bases outside the gene matches: 4. The CDR3 nucleotides read TGTGCCAGCAGCCAAGATCAGAGCGGGGGCTACAATGAGCAGTTCTTC. This gives the protein CASSQDQSGGYNEQFF.

This clone came up once. The chain uses TRBV27 and TRBJ2-7, with TRBD1 matching over 10 bases. V gave up 5 bases and J gave up 3 bases; unmatched junction bases: 10. CDR1 is MNHEY and CDR2 is SMNVEV in the germline V gene (reference sequence). CDR3 size: 16 residues. The CDR3 reads CASSMTGGRRDYEQYF. CDR3 DNA sequence: TGTGCCAGCAGTATGACAGGGGGCAGACGGGACTACGAGCAGTACTTC.

The V call is TRBV5-5, the J call TRBJ2-4; TRBD1 might be the D (5 bases). Between the trimmed V and J ends, which lost 4 bases and 2 bases, there was a span of 13 bases. This CDR3 has 15 amino acids. CDR1 is SGHKS and CDR2 is YYEKEE in the germline V gene (reference sequence). CDR3 DNA sequence: TGTGCCAGCAGCCTCCTTGGGGCTCCCAAAAACATTCAGTACTTC. Translating gives CASSLLGAPKNIQYF.

This clone showed up just once. V usage is TRBV30 and J usage is TRBJ1-1; unclear D gene. V shed 6 bases and J shed 0 bases, with 14 bases lying between them. Germline CDR1 is GTSNPN and CDR2 is SVGIG (reference sequence). The CDR3 runs to 14 residues. CDR3 DNA sequence: TGTGCCTGCACATCACAGACTATGAACACTGAAGCTTTCTTT. Its translation: CACTSQTMNTEAFF.

The chain combines TRBV3-1 (or the pseudogene TRBV3-2) with TRBJ2-7, with TRBD2 matching over 11 bases. The V segment lost 0 bases and the J segment 2 bases; nucleotides outside the gene matches: 0. The CDR3 loop spans 15 amino acids. The V gene's germline CDR1 is LGHDT and CDR2 YNNKEL (reference sequence). For the CDR3, the DNA is TGTGCCAGCAGCCAAGAACTAGCGGGAGCCTACGAGCAGTACTTC. It codes for CASSQELAGAYEQYF.

This chain links TRBV5-6 with TRBJ2-7, with 9 bases fitting TRBD1. Trimming took 0 bases from V and 3 from J; bases not matched to a gene: 4. CDR1 SGHDT and CDR2 YYEEEE come from the germline V gene. The CDR3 extends over 15 amino acids. CDR3 nucleotides: TGTGCCAGCAGCTTGGTTTACAGGGGGCACTACGAGCAGTACTTC. Its protein is CASSLVYRGHYEQYF. The variable domain in full, with the rest retrieved from reference TRBV5-6 and TRBJ2-7, is DAGVTQSPTHLIKTRGQQVTLRCSPKSGHDTVSWYQQALGQGPQFIFQYYEEEERQRGNFPDRFSGHQFPNYSSELNVNALLLGDSALYLCASSLVYRGHYEQYFGPGTRLTVT.